The 11 T cell receptor beta chains below were found in one sample sequenced in a study of T cells expressing NK-cell markers. For each CDR3 protein, TCRdb gives one entry from its re-call of the 5' RACE reads, without DNA. This sample lists 300,000 to 450,000 distinct CDR3 sequences; its ten largest clones have 5.2%. The source material was blood T cells: a sorted CD56 or NKG2C T cell subset, CD4+ or CD8+ T cells, or bulk PBMC T cells (not recorded which). These receptors originate from a man aged 18-70 years in good health.

CDR3 sequence: CASTGSNEQFF. J is TRBJ2-1 and V is TRBV2; TCRdb proposes TRBD1, but this gene call is untestable without DNA. The CDR3 has 11 residues. Germline values: CDR1 SNHLY, CDR2 FYNNEI.

The V gene is TRBV7-9, the J gene TRBJ2-3; lacking DNA, the TRBD2 call made by TCRdb goes unchecked. The CDR3 has 17 residues. CDR1 and CDR2 from the germline V gene are SEHNR and FQNEAQ (reference sequence). The CDR3 loop is CASSSRGTSGRFDTQYF.

V usage is TRBV28 and J usage is TRBJ1-1. Per germline, CDR1 MDHEN and CDR2 SYDVKM. The CDR3 is made up of 14 amino acids. The CDR3 loop is CASISRAVGTEAFF. Variable domain in full (rest from reference TRBV28 and TRBJ1-1): DVKVTQSSRYLVKRTGEKVFLECVQDMDHENMFWYRQDPGLGLRLIYFSYDVKMKEKGDIPEGYSVSREKKERFSLILESASTNQTSMYLCASISRAVGTEAFFGQGTRLTVV.

The rearrangement uses TRBV20-1 and TRBJ2-1; without DNA, the TCRdb call of TRBD2 cannot be checked. The CDR3 totals 13 residues. Per the germline V gene, CDR1 is DFQATT and CDR2 is SNEGSKA (reference sequence). This chain's CDR3 is CSARPGGENEQFF.

The chain employs TRBV7-9 and TRBJ1-4; TCRdb returns TRBD1, unconfirmable since there is no DNA. The CDR3 length is 15 residues. CDR1 and CDR2 (germline): SEHNR, FQNEAQ (reference sequence). The CDR3 sequence: CASSPPGLAHEKLFF.

The J gene is TRBJ2-7, the V gene TRBV29-1; as DNA is missing, the TRBD1 call by TCRdb cannot be tested. Germline V gene data show CDR1 as SQVTM and CDR2 as ANQGSEA. CDR3 length: 13 amino acids. This CDR3 is CSVPGPKSYEQYF.

The rearrangement uses TRBV3-1 and TRBJ1-1; lacking DNA, the TRBD1 call made by TCRdb goes unchecked. Germline-derived CDR1 and CDR2 are LGHDT and YNNKEL (reference sequence). The CDR3 is 16 residues long. Here the CDR3 reads CASRPRHGGTNTEAFF.

The chain has TRBV6-5 and TRBJ2-1; the D gene TCRdb calls, TRBD1, cannot be checked with no DNA. The CDR3 has 14 amino acids. CDR1 and CDR2 (germline): MNHEY, SVGAGI. This chain's CDR3 is CASSWGGDSNEQFF.

This chain uses TRBV12-3 or TRBV12-4 with TRBJ1-6; the TCRdb call, TRBD1, lacks DNA for checking. This CDR3 region has 18 residues. The CDR3 reads CASSFGGQGSPYNSPLHF.

This chain links TRBV11-3 with TRBJ2-1; TCRdb's assignment of TRBD2 cannot be checked, as there is no DNA. Per the germline V gene, CDR1 is SGHNT and CDR2 is YENEEA. This CDR3 region has 14 residues. The CDR3 sequence is CASSNLLATGEQFF.

The chain combines TRBV5-1 with TRBJ1-1; without DNA, the TCRdb call of TRBD1 cannot be checked. Germline-derived CDR1 and CDR2 are SGHRS and YFSETQ. The CDR3 contains 16 residues. The CDR3 reads CASSLAPAGMNTEAFF.